This T cell receptor beta chain was identified during a study of blood T cell repertoires in COVID-19. Turning to the study itself: From the United States, Italy and Spain came samples of acute and convalescent COVID-19.

As handled by the study authors: Nucleated cell counts were estimated from reference gene primer amplification. Repertoires were generated with immunoSEQ multiplex PCR, while TCRdb's copy carries only in-frame clones and drops some. For V, J and clone size, that table is used; D and trimming come from the DNA. The sample carries 300,000 to 450,000 clones, 75% to 90% recorded once. Membership in each cohort depended on participant-reported clinical history. Cohort 3 donors counted as recovered after two negative PCRs, clearance, or resolved symptoms. Per the germline V gene, CDR1 is WSHSY and CDR2 is SAAADI. CDR3 length: 15 amino acids. V lost 4 bases, J lost 0 bases, and 10 bases lay in between.

The TCR was taken from a man between 18 and 29 years old who had recovered from COVID-19. The sequenced material came from PBMCs or T cells enriched from blood (not recorded which). The V gene is TRBV10-2, the J gene TRBJ2-1; D possibly corresponds to TRBD1 (6 bases). The DNA of the CDR3 is TGCGCCAGCAGTGTAAGGGGGAGCTCCTACAATGAGCAGTTCTTC. Encoded protein: CASSVRGSSYNEQFF.